A selection of T cell receptor beta chains follows, all from one sample in a study of blood T cell repertoires in COVID-19. Measured with immunoSEQ multiplex PCR; TCRdb has only the in-frame clones, and not every one. The top ten hold over 4% of the sample, which has roughly 110,000 clones, about three quarters seen once. Specimen: peripheral blood. The receptors were gathered from a man in his 70s with acute or convalescent COVID-19. The CDR3 runs from the conserved cysteine through the conserved F or W.

TRBJ2-3,15,TRBV19,CASSIGGRGGDTQYF
TRBJ2-1,15,TRBV5-6,CASSLGAGRRSEQFF
TRBJ1-2,16,TRBV3-1/TRBV3-2,CASSQGETVRLTGYTF
TRBJ2-7,12,TRBV11-3,CASSLDYRQQYF
TRBJ2-3,17,TRBV5-4,CASSQLAGAYSTDTQYF
TRBJ2-7,18,TRBV5-6,CASSSRLAGGLGSYEQYF
TRBJ1-5,15,TRBV2,CASSDDRGSNQPQHF
TRBJ2-2,15,TRBV5-4,CASSLASTNTGELFF
TRBJ1-1,13,TRBV29-1,CSVRGQGDTEAFF
TRBJ2-7,17,TRBV7-2,CASTPARWGQIGYEQYF
TRBJ2-2,15,TRBV7-2,CASILLAGGAGELFF
TRBJ2-1,15,TRBV27,CASSLWGDRLNEQFF
TRBJ2-3,14,TRBV3-1/TRBV3-2,CASSLGLAGDTQYF
TRBJ1-5,14,TRBV19,CASALAGSYQPQHF
TRBJ1-1,13,TRBV18,CASFGTGGTEAFF
TRBJ2-3,16,TRBV5-1,CASSILERGGTDTQYF
TRBJ2-5,14,TRBV11-2,CASSSRDFQETQYF
TRBJ1-2,15,TRBV6-5,CASRHVSQGGAGYTF
TRBJ1-1,12,TRBV12-3/TRBV12-4,CASSLALGGLVF
TRBJ2-1,15,TRBV24-1,CATEGQGDVGNEQFF